The 22 T cell receptor beta chains below all came from one sample that was sequenced in a study of low-dose radiotherapy and immunotherapy resistance in tumors. The time point here: before trial treatment. With a constant-region primer and a V-primer adapter, TCRs were subjected to 15 to 25 PCR cycles of amplification. TCRdb used MiXCR to reprocess the reads, holding one entry per CDR3 protein. The sample includes tens of thousands of distinct CDR3 sequences, 12% of them seen just once. The source was PBMCs, collected before treatment. The source is a female donor with ovarian cancer.

The chain employs TRBV18 and TRBJ2-4, with a weak D call TRBD2 (6 bases). Trimming shortened V by 2 bases and J by 1 base, and 6 bases separated the two germline ends. Germline CDR1 KGHSH, CDR2 LQKENI. This CDR3 has 14 residues. The CDR3 reads CASSPAGAKNIQYF. Here the CDR3 DNA reads TGTGCCAGCTCACCAGCGGGGGCCAAAAACATTCAGTACTTC.

This clonotype was observed many times. This rearrangement joins TRBV19 to TRBJ2-2; D unresolved. V dropped 8 bases and J dropped 0 bases, with 7 bases sitting between them. In germline, CDR1 is LNHDA, CDR2 SQIVND (reference sequence). The length of the CDR3 is 13 residues. The CDR3 reads CASRTTNTGELFF. The CDR3, as DNA: TGTGCCAGTCGGACGACGAACACCGGGGAGCTGTTTTTT.

This clonotype occurred many times. This chain connects TRBV15 to TRBJ2-7; 7 positions match TRBD2. CDR3 length: 15 residues. Germline-derived CDR1 and CDR2 are LNHNV and YYDKDF (reference sequence). After removal of 2 bases from V and 5 bases from J, the junction contained 9 bases not matched to a gene. CDR3 sequence reads: CATSRSTGLDHEQYF. CDR3 in DNA: TGTGCCACCAGCAGATCCACCGGACTAGACCACGAGCAGTACTTC.

This clonotype was seen repeatedly, ten times or more. The chain is built from TRBV5-1 and TRBJ2-1; TRBD2 matches at 13 bases. Trimming took 4 bases from V and 6 from J; bases not matched to a gene: 4. There are 15 residues in the CDR3. The germline V gene encodes CDR1 SGHRS and CDR2 YFSETQ. The CDR3 sequence is CASSPGLAGINEQFF. DNA of the CDR3: TGCGCCAGCAGCCCGGGACTAGCGGGGATCAATGAGCAGTTCTTC.

This clonotype appeared a few times. This likely reflects a read error, since a far larger clone is one base away. The CDR3 DNA reads TGTGCCAGCAGTTACTCGACCGGGGACACTGTAGCTTTCTTT. Translating gives CASSYSTGDTVAFF. The rearrangement joins TRBV6-6 to TRBJ1-1; D might be TRBD1 (6 bases). The CDR3 extends over 14 amino acids. The germline gives CDR1 MNHNY, CDR2 SVGAGI (reference sequence).

This clonotype has at least ten counts. The chain recombines TRBV9 with TRBJ2-2; tentative D call: TRBD1 (5 bases). The CDR3 contains 15 residues. The V gene lost 2 bases and the J gene lost 4 bases, with 12 bases spanning the gap. Germline loops: CDR1 SGDLS, CDR2 YYNGEE. The CDR3 reads CASSVGAQSTGELFF. The CDR3 DNA is TGTGCCAGCAGCGTTGGGGCTCAAAGCACCGGGGAGCTGTTTTTT.

With regard to this clonotype: A far larger clone is off by one base, so a read error is likely. The V and J genes are TRBV30 and TRBJ2-7; possibly TRBD1 for D (5 bases). The end of the DNA aligns better with TRBJ2-1, so the J call may be wrong. This CDR3 spans 15 amino acids. Germline CDR1 and CDR2: GTSNPN and SVGIG (reference sequence). CDR3 coding DNA: TGTGCCTGGAGTCCGGACACGGACCGTTACAATAAGCAGTTCTTC. Its translation is CAWSPDTDRYNKQFF.

The genes are TRBV6-6 and TRBJ2-3; the D gene is possibly TRBD1 (6 bases). The CDR3 has 15 amino acids. Germline loops: CDR1 MNHNY, CDR2 SVGAGI (reference sequence). Trimming cost V 4 bases and J 0 bases, with 11 bases left between them. CDR3 protein: CASSLQGTSTDTQYF. Written as DNA, the CDR3 is TGTGCCAGCAGTTTACAGGGTACTAGCACAGATACGCAGTATTTT.

About this clonotype itself: One base separates it from a far larger clone, so it is likely a read error. The chain has TRBV10-3 and TRBJ2-3, with D perhaps TRBD1 or TRBD2 (7 bases each). CDR3 length equals 15 residues. CDR1 is ENHRY, CDR2 SYGVKD, per germline. For the CDR3, the DNA is TGTGCCAGCCGTTCCTTGGGGAGGGGGCAGCATACGCTGTATTTT. It is translated as CASRSLGRGQHTLYF.

Worth noting for this clonotype: A read error likely explains this, since a far larger clone differs by one base. V gene TRBV29-1 combines with J gene TRBJ2-4; no definite D call. With 7 bases removed from V and 13 bases from J, the gap between germline ends came to 17 bases. This CDR3 contains 11 residues. Germline-derived CDR1 and CDR2 are SQVTM and ANQGSEA. CDR3 sequence: CSERSYNEQYF. In nucleotides, the CDR3 is TGCAGCGAGAGATCCTACAATGAGCAGTACTTC. The whole variable domain, remainder taken from reference TRBV29-1 and TRBJ2-4, is SAVISQKPSRDICQRGTSLTIQCQVDSQVTMMFWYRQQPGQSLTLIATANQGSEATYESGFVIDKFPISRPNLTFSTLTVSNMSPEDSSIYLCSERSYNEQYFGAGTRLSVL.

The chain uses TRBV12-3 or TRBV12-4 and TRBJ1-1; D uncertain. V lost 3 bases and J lost 6, with 11 bases in between. The CDR3 runs to 13 residues. DNA of the CDR3: TGTGCCAGCAGTTTCTATCTCGGGGCTGAAGCTTTCTTT. Its protein product is CASSFYLGAEAFF.

This clonotype was seen many times. V gene TRBV3-1 combines with J gene TRBJ2-1; 7 bases are a match to TRBD2. Germline assignment: CDR1 LGHDT and CDR2 YNNKEL (reference sequence). Trimming took 3 bases from V and 0 from J; bases not matched to a gene: 5. The CDR3 covers 16 residues. The CDR3 region is CASSHAGESSYNEQFF. In nucleotides, the CDR3 is TGTGCCAGCAGCCATGCGGGGGAGAGCTCCTACAATGAGCAGTTCTTC.

This clonotype was picked up many times. V is TRBV18 and J is TRBJ2-6, with D perhaps matching TRBD2 (7 bases). The CDR3 covers 17 residues. Germline loops: CDR1 KGHSH, CDR2 LQKENI. Trimming took 2 bases from V and 2 from J, leaving 13 bases between them. The CDR3 bases are TGTGCCAGCTCACCAGGCGGGGGCATTGCTGGGGCCAACGTCCTGACTTTC. Translation: CASSPGGGIAGANVLTF.

This clonotype was seen at least ten times. The chain uses TRBV27 and TRBJ1-6; TRBD1 agrees at 7 bases. Trimming took 10 bases from V and 8 from J; bases not matched to a gene: 11. CDR1 is MNHEY and CDR2 is SMNVEV in the germline V gene (reference sequence). The CDR3 has 14 residues. CDR3 in amino acids: CATAPDRRYSPLHF. CDR3 DNA: TGTGCCACCGCCCCGGACAGGCGATATTCACCCCTCCACTTT.

This clonotype was observed at least ten times. This rearrangement joins TRBV27 to TRBJ2-1; D might be TRBD1 (5 bases). Germline V lookup: CDR1 MNHEY, CDR2 SMNVEV (reference sequence). The CDR3 length is 14 residues. V lost 3 bases and J lost 8, with 14 bases in between. The CDR3 region has the DNA TGTGCCAGCAGTTTGGGCTTGACACAGGATGAGCAGTTCTTC. This codes for CASSLGLTQDEQFF.

In its sample, this clonotype was seen a few times. The V gene is TRBV9, the J gene TRBJ1-6, with 9 bases aligning to TRBD1. Germline values: CDR1 SGDLS, CDR2 YYNGEE. The CDR3 contains 15 residues. V shed 1 base, J shed 10 bases, and the junction held 6 bases outside the gene matches. This chain's CDR3 is CASSVQDRGGSPLHF. CDR3 nucleotide sequence: TGTGCCAGCAGCGTACAGGACAGGGGTGGCTCACCCCTCCACTTT.

This clonotype was found many times. The V gene is TRBV10-3, the J gene TRBJ2-7; 10 bases are shared with TRBD2. The CDR3 contains 18 residues. V shed 6 bases and J 4 bases; nucleotides not matched to a gene: 18. The germline V gene has CDR1 ENHRY and CDR2 SYGVKD. The CDR3, as DNA: TGTGCCATCAGAGCTCCTAGCGGGAGATACAAGGGGGGATACGAGCAGTACTTC. Its translation is CAIRAPSGRYKGGYEQYF.

This clonotype was detected only once. The V and J genes are TRBV5-8 and TRBJ2-2; a possible D gene is TRBD1 (6 bases). The germline V gene has CDR1 SGHTS and CDR2 YDEGEE. Trimming took 4 bases from V and 7 from J, leaving 8 bases between them. The CDR3 has 12 residues. This chain's CDR3 is CASSQGSGELFF. Written as DNA, the CDR3 is TGTGCCAGCAGCCAGGGGAGCGGGGAGCTGTTTTTT.

At least ten counts were recorded for this clonotype. The V and J genes are TRBV28 and TRBJ1-4; D possibly corresponds to TRBD1 (6 bases). V lost 4 bases and J 3 bases, leaving 12 bases between the germline ends. Germline CDR1 reads MDHEN; CDR2 reads SYDVKM. This CDR3 region has 15 residues. The CDR3 loop reads CASSSGTYSNEKLFF. For the CDR3, the DNA is TGTGCCAGCAGTTCGGGGACATACTCTAATGAAAAACTGTTTTTT.

This clonotype has a count of ten or more. V gene TRBV28 combines with J gene TRBJ2-4; D ambiguous. The V gene lost 6 bases and the J gene lost 7 bases, with 16 bases spanning the gap. CDR1 is MDHEN and CDR2 is SYDVKM in the germline V gene. The CDR3 loop spans 14 amino acids. CDR3 nucleotide sequence: TGTGCCAGCAGCCCATATGCCCTGGGGAACATTCAGTACTTC. Protein: CASSPYALGNIQYF.

This clonotype was detected many times. The genes are TRBV9 and TRBJ1-3, with D uncertain. CDR1 and CDR2 (germline): SGDLS, YYNGEE. The CDR3 contains 15 residues. The V end lost 1 base, the J end lost 2 bases, and 10 bases lay between the germline ends. CDR3: CASSVNLPPGNTIYF. CDR3 nucleotides: TGTGCCAGCAGCGTAAATCTGCCTCCTGGAAACACCATATATTTT. The entire variable domain, with the rest obtained from reference TRBV9 and TRBJ1-3, is as follows: DSGVTQTPKHLITATGQRVTLRCSPRSGDLSVYWYQQSLDQGLQFLIQYYNGEERAKGNILERFSAQQFPDLHSELNLSSLELGDSALYFCASSVNLPPGNTIYFGEGSWLTVV.

This clonotype was observed a few times. The chain is built from TRBV12-3 or TRBV12-4 and TRBJ1-1; D unclear. The CDR3 length is 13 residues. V lost 6 bases and J lost 1, with 9 bases in between. Here the CDR3 reads CASSSDTNTEAFF. DNA of the CDR3: TGTGCCAGCAGCTCTGACACGAACACTGAAGCTTTCTTT.